These 6 T cell receptor beta chains share one sample of origin, sequenced in a study of blood T cell repertoires in COVID-19. Clones were read by immunoSEQ multiplex PCR, and TCRdb kept only the in-frame ones, dropping some. The table lists just over 300,000 clones, about 90% of them singletons. Sequenced: peripheral blood. Source of these receptors: a man younger than 35 with active or convalescent COVID-19.

This clone was picked up a small number of times. The chain uses TRBV9 and TRBJ2-2; D unclear. The germline V gene has CDR1 SGDLS and CDR2 YYNGEE. V gave up 0 bases and J gave up 5 bases, with 5 bases separating them. The CDR3 consists of 13 residues. This chain's CDR3 is CASSVAPTGELFF. CDR3 DNA sequence: TGTGCCAGCAGCGTAGCTCCGACCGGGGAGCTGTTTTTT.

The chain employs TRBV25-1 and TRBJ2-5; D might be TRBD1 (6 bases). Trimming cost V 7 bases and J 7 bases, with 19 bases left between them. The CDR3 spans 14 residues. The V gene's germline CDR1 is MGHDK and CDR2 SYGVNS. The CDR3 loop reads CASNAATGRGTQYF. The CDR3 nucleotides read TGTGCCAGCAACGCCGCTACAGGGCGAGGGACCCAGTACTTC.

The chain combines TRBV2 with TRBJ2-1; a weak D match, TRBD2 (6 bases). The germline V gene has CDR1 SNHLY and CDR2 FYNNEI. The CDR3 has 15 amino acids. V was cut by 7 bases and J by 4 bases, with 17 bases left in between. The CDR3 nucleotides read TGTGCCAGCAAATCTACTAGCTCGGGTTACAATGAGCAGTTCTTC. Encoded protein: CASKSTSSGYNEQFF.

The chain links TRBV2 to TRBJ2-7, with 7 bases lining up with TRBD1. Trimming removed 8 bases from V and 3 bases from J; junction bases left unmatched: 4. This CDR3 contains 12 residues. Germline CDR1 SNHLY, CDR2 FYNNEI. The CDR3 coding sequence is TGTGCCAGCCGGGACAGCAACTACGAGCAGTACTTC. Encoded protein: CASRDSNYEQYF.

The gene calls are TRBV18 and TRBJ2-6; D might be TRBD1 (5 bases). This CDR3 has 18 residues. Germline CDR1 is KGHSH and CDR2 is LQKENI. Trimming stripped 3 bases from V and 0 bases from J, with 15 bases between. The CDR3 DNA reads as TGTGCCAGCTCACCCTTAGGGGCCTTCCGCTCTGGGGCCAACGTCCTGACTTTC. The encoded protein is CASSPLGAFRSGANVLTF.

The V call is TRBV28, the J call TRBJ1-5; D not certain. V was pared by 4 bases and J by 0 bases, with 13 bases between. CDR3 length equals 16 residues. Germline V lookup: CDR1 MDHEN, CDR2 SYDVKM. For the CDR3, the DNA is TGTGCCAGCAGTTCCCGAGGTTCAGATAGCAATCAGCCCCAGCATTTT. Amino acids: CASSSRGSDSNQPQHF.